This is a list of T cell receptor beta chains from one sample in a study of siplizumab effects on memory and regulatory T cells. Repertoires were generated with immunoSEQ multiplex PCR, while TCRdb's copy carries only in-frame clones and drops some. The sample holds about 100,000 clones; 75% to 95% are singletons and the top ten take about 2.4%. Input material: CD4+ T cells sorted from blood. These receptors came from a human donor in good health. Some clones in this sample may be carry-over from other donors' samples. CDR3s include the opening cysteine and the closing phenylalanine or tryptophan. D genes are given only for firm matches. Rows may omit the clone size; those that give it use once, few, many or a size class.

J gene: TRBJ2-7
D gene: TRBD2
clone size: NA
V gene: TRBV11-2
CDR3 protein: CASSPRTSGTSGEQYF
CDR3 DNA: TGTGCCAGCAGCCCGCGGACTAGCGGGACATCTGGCGAGCAGTACTTC

J gene: TRBJ2-7
D gene: NA
clone size: NA
V gene: TRBV5-1
CDR3 protein: CASSSQPSDYEQYF
CDR3 DNA: TGCGCCAGCAGCAGCCAACCTTCGGACTACGAGCAGTACTTC

J gene: TRBJ2-7
D gene: NA
clone size: NA
V gene: TRBV19
CDR3 protein: CASSIDHYRARRAEQYF
CDR3 DNA: TGTGCCAGTAGTATTGACCACTACAGGGCTCGACGGGCCGAGCAGTACTTC

J gene: TRBJ2-2
D gene: NA
clone size: NA
V gene: TRBV9
CDR3 protein: CASRKRGTGELFF
CDR3 DNA: TGTGCCAGCCGGAAGCGAGGGACCGGGGAGCTGTTTTTT

J gene: TRBJ2-1
D gene: TRBD1
clone size: NA
V gene: TRBV27
CDR3 protein: CASSSPGQGGSEQFF
CDR3 DNA: TGTGCCAGCAGTTCCCCGGGACAGGGGGGTAGTGAGCAGTTCTTC

J gene: TRBJ1-1
D gene: NA
clone size: NA
V gene: TRBV5-1
CDR3 protein: CASSLGPMNTEAFF
CDR3 DNA: TGCGCCAGCAGCTTGGGACCAATGAACACTGAAGCTTTCTTT

J gene: TRBJ2-3
D gene: NA
clone size: once
V gene: TRBV7-8
CDR3 protein: CASSFTGNTQYF
CDR3 DNA: TGTGCCAGCAGCTTTACAGGGAATACGCAGTATTTT

J gene: TRBJ2-2
D gene: NA
clone size: NA
V gene: TRBV19
CDR3 protein: CASSIAGSTGELFF
CDR3 DNA: TGTGCCAGTAGTATTGCAGGGTCCACCGGGGAGCTGTTTTTT

J gene: TRBJ2-1
D gene: TRBD2
clone size: NA
V gene: TRBV5-1
CDR3 protein: CASSYLAGGINEQFF
CDR3 DNA: TGCGCCAGCAGCTATCTAGCGGGAGGCATCAATGAGCAGTTCTTC

J gene: TRBJ1-1
D gene: NA
clone size: NA
V gene: TRBV19
CDR3 protein: CASSIQGSAAFF
CDR3 DNA: TGTGCCAGTAGTATTCAGGGATCGGCAGCTTTCTTT

J gene: TRBJ2-3
D gene: TRBD2
clone size: NA
V gene: TRBV29-1
CDR3 protein: CSYQGTSGEESTDTQYF
CDR3 DNA: TGCAGCTACCAAGGGACTAGCGGAGAAGAAAGCACAGATACGCAGTATTTT

J gene: TRBJ2-7
D gene: NA
clone size: NA
V gene: TRBV6-1
CDR3 protein: CASSVLARTPTYEQYF
CDR3 DNA: TGTGCCAGCAGTGTCTTGGCCCGGACACCAACCTACGAGCAGTACTTC

J gene: TRBJ2-5
D gene: NA
clone size: NA
V gene: TRBV5-1
CDR3 protein: CASSLDRETQYF
CDR3 DNA: TGCGCCAGCAGCTTGGATCGGGAGACCCAGTACTTC

J gene: TRBJ1-1
D gene: TRBD1
clone size: NA
V gene: TRBV6-6
CDR3 protein: CASTRRGQGFTGAFF
CDR3 DNA: TGTGCCAGCACTCGAAGGGGACAGGGATTCACTGGGGCTTTCTTT

J gene: TRBJ1-5
D gene: NA
clone size: NA
V gene: TRBV19
CDR3 protein: CASSGTGHRNQPQHF
CDR3 DNA: TGTGCCAGTAGTGGTACGGGTCATCGCAATCAGCCCCAGCATTTT

J gene: TRBJ2-2
D gene: NA
clone size: NA
V gene: TRBV27
CDR3 protein: CASSKWPNTGELFF
CDR3 DNA: TGTGCCAGCAGTAAGTGGCCGAACACCGGGGAGCTGTTTTTT

J gene: TRBJ2-2
D gene: TRBD2
clone size: NA
V gene: TRBV9
CDR3 protein: CASSGLAGTGELFF
CDR3 DNA: TGTGCCAGCAGCGGACTAGCGGGCACCGGGGAGCTGTTTTTT

J gene: TRBJ2-1
D gene: TRBD1
clone size: NA
V gene: TRBV7-3
CDR3 protein: CASSLSIQGEQFF
CDR3 DNA: TGTGCCAGCAGCTTATCCATACAGGGGGAGCAGTTCTTC

J gene: TRBJ1-3
D gene: NA
clone size: NA
V gene: TRBV5-1
CDR3 protein: CASSLEGNGNTIYF
CDR3 DNA: TGCGCCAGCAGCTTGGAAGGGAATGGAAACACCATATATTTT

J gene: TRBJ2-2
D gene: NA
clone size: NA
V gene: TRBV19
CDR3 protein: CASSTLGGPNTGELFF
CDR3 DNA: TGTGCCAGTAGTACCCTGGGGGGACCGAACACCGGGGAGCTGTTTTTT

J gene: TRBJ2-7
D gene: TRBD1
clone size: NA
V gene: TRBV18
CDR3 protein: CASSPSQGSPEQYF
CDR3 DNA: TGTGCCAGCTCACCATCACAGGGGTCCCCCGAGCAGTACTTC

J gene: TRBJ1-5
D gene: NA
clone size: NA
V gene: TRBV6-6
CDR3 protein: CASSYLRTDQPQHF
CDR3 DNA: TGTGCCAGCAGTTACCTCAGGACGGATCAGCCCCAGCATTTT

J gene: TRBJ2-3
D gene: TRBD2
clone size: NA
V gene: TRBV29-1
CDR3 protein: CSVSRGLAESTDTQYF
CDR3 DNA: TGCAGCGTTTCCCGCGGGCTAGCGGAGAGCACAGATACGCAGTATTTT

J gene: TRBJ2-7
D gene: NA
clone size: once
V gene: TRBV5-4
CDR3 protein: CASSLQGTGEQYF
CDR3 DNA: TGTGCCAGCAGCTTGCAGGGGACCGGCGAGCAGTACTTC

J gene: TRBJ1-1
D gene: NA
clone size: NA
V gene: TRBV27
CDR3 protein: CASSLRGQNTEAFF
CDR3 DNA: TGTGCCAGCAGTTTACGGGGACAGAACACTGAAGCTTTCTTT

J gene: TRBJ2-7
D gene: NA
clone size: NA
V gene: TRBV5-1
CDR3 protein: CASSLGPGTYEQYF
CDR3 DNA: TGCGCCAGCAGCTTGGGGCCAGGCACCTACGAGCAGTACTTC

J gene: TRBJ2-1
D gene: NA
clone size: once
V gene: TRBV5-1
CDR3 protein: CASRGFGDSHEQFF
CDR3 DNA: TGCGCCAGCAGGGGCTTCGGGGATAGCCATGAGCAGTTCTTC

J gene: TRBJ2-7
D gene: TRBD1
clone size: NA
V gene: TRBV6-5
CDR3 protein: CASRSGTAYEQYF
CDR3 DNA: TGTGCCAGCAGATCTGGGACAGCCTACGAGCAGTACTTC

J gene: TRBJ1-2
D gene: NA
clone size: NA
V gene: TRBV28
CDR3 protein: CASSQDSHYGYTF
CDR3 DNA: TGTGCCAGCAGTCAGGACAGTCACTATGGCTACACCTTC

J gene: TRBJ1-2
D gene: TRBD1
clone size: few
V gene: TRBV5-4
CDR3 protein: CASSLEAGGGWGYTF
CDR3 DNA: TGTGCCAGCAGCTTGGAGGCAGGGGGTGGATGGGGCTACACCTTC

J gene: TRBJ1-1
D gene: NA
clone size: NA
V gene: TRBV19
CDR3 protein: CASSVTGLGTEAFF
CDR3 DNA: TGTGCCAGTAGTGTTACAGGGTTGGGCACTGAAGCTTTCTTT

J gene: TRBJ1-6
D gene: NA
clone size: NA
V gene: TRBV10-3
CDR3 protein: CAISESPPGNSPLHF
CDR3 DNA: TGTGCCATCAGTGAGTCGCCCCCCGGGAATTCACCCCTCCACTTT

J gene: TRBJ1-4
D gene: TRBD1
clone size: NA
V gene: TRBV5-1
CDR3 protein: CASREQGANEKLFF
CDR3 DNA: TGCGCCAGCAGGGAACAGGGGGCGAATGAAAAACTGTTTTTT

J gene: TRBJ2-7
D gene: NA
clone size: NA
V gene: TRBV7-9
CDR3 protein: CASNRLVTDLSYEQYF
CDR3 DNA: TGTGCCAGCAACCGATTAGTAACGGACCTCTCCTACGAGCAGTACTTC

J gene: TRBJ2-1
D gene: TRBD2
clone size: NA
V gene: TRBV11-2
CDR3 protein: CASSSGRRTSPYNEQFF
CDR3 DNA: TGTGCCAGCAGCTCGGGGCGGCGGACTAGCCCCTACAATGAGCAGTTCTTC

J gene: TRBJ1-4
D gene: NA
clone size: NA
V gene: TRBV25-1
CDR3 protein: CASSEEGHKLFF
CDR3 DNA: TGTGCCAGCAGTGAAGAGGGGCATAAACTGTTTTTT

J gene: TRBJ1-4
D gene: NA
clone size: NA
V gene: TRBV25-1
CDR3 protein: CASSKFLGTNEKLFF
CDR3 DNA: TGTGCCAGCAGTAAATTTTTAGGGACTAATGAAAAACTGTTTTTT

J gene: TRBJ2-3
D gene: NA
clone size: NA
V gene: TRBV10-3
CDR3 protein: CAISESVSGSTDTQYF
CDR3 DNA: TGTGCCATCAGTGAGTCGGTTAGCGGAAGCACAGATACGCAGTATTTT

J gene: TRBJ1-5
D gene: NA
clone size: NA
V gene: TRBV28
CDR3 protein: CASSLNLGAGQPQHF
CDR3 DNA: TGTGCCAGCAGTTTAAATTTGGGGGCGGGTCAGCCCCAGCATTTT

J gene: TRBJ2-1
D gene: NA
clone size: NA
V gene: TRBV5-4
CDR3 protein: CASSLTGADEQFF
CDR3 DNA: TGTGCCAGCAGCTTGACGGGAGCGGATGAGCAGTTCTTC

J gene: TRBJ1-5
D gene: TRBD1
clone size: NA
V gene: TRBV27
CDR3 protein: CASSLRGLKDEPQHF
CDR3 DNA: TGTGCCAGCAGTCTTAGGGGGCTAAAAGATGAGCCCCAGCATTTT

J gene: TRBJ2-1
D gene: TRBD2
clone size: NA
V gene: TRBV7-9
CDR3 protein: CASSLTGLATKEQFF
CDR3 DNA: TGTGCCAGCAGCCTCACGGGACTAGCAACAAAAGAGCAGTTCTTC

J gene: TRBJ2-5
D gene: NA
clone size: NA
V gene: TRBV29-1
CDR3 protein: CSVEGPGGTQYF
CDR3 DNA: TGCAGCGTTGAGGGTCCTGGGGGGACCCAGTACTTC

J gene: TRBJ2-7
D gene: NA
clone size: NA
V gene: TRBV5-1
CDR3 protein: CASSSTSGTGWDEQYF
CDR3 DNA: TGCGCCAGCAGCTCAACTAGCGGGACAGGGTGGGACGAGCAGTACTTC

J gene: TRBJ1-1
D gene: NA
clone size: NA
V gene: TRBV5-1
CDR3 protein: CASSFGGDGKTEAFF
CDR3 DNA: TGCGCCAGCAGCTTCGGAGGGGACGGGAAAACTGAAGCTTTCTTT

J gene: TRBJ1-1
D gene: NA
clone size: few
V gene: TRBV19
CDR3 protein: CASSMRTGISNEAFF
CDR3 DNA: TGTGCCAGTAGTATGAGGACCGGAATTTCGAATGAAGCTTTCTTT

J gene: TRBJ2-1
D gene: TRBD2
clone size: NA
V gene: TRBV11-3
CDR3 protein: CASSSGLAGYNEQFF
CDR3 DNA: TGTGCCAGCAGCTCTGGACTAGCGGGATACAATGAGCAGTTCTTC

J gene: TRBJ2-1
D gene: NA
clone size: NA
V gene: TRBV7-9
CDR3 protein: CASSLAGGNEQFF
CDR3 DNA: TGTGCCAGCAGCTTAGCGGGAGGCAATGAGCAGTTCTTC

J gene: TRBJ2-3
D gene: NA
clone size: once
V gene: TRBV9
CDR3 protein: CASRLGAASTDTQYF
CDR3 DNA: TGTGCCAGCAGGCTTGGGGCCGCTAGCACAGATACGCAGTATTTT

J gene: TRBJ2-5
D gene: NA
clone size: once
V gene: TRBV5-1
CDR3 protein: CASKPGVRRSSQETQYF
CDR3 DNA: TGCGCCAGCAAACCCGGGGTTCGTCGATCGTCCCAAGAGACCCAGTACTTC

J gene: TRBJ2-3
D gene: NA
clone size: NA
V gene: TRBV20-1
CDR3 protein: CSAEGQNTQYF
CDR3 DNA: TGCAGTGCGGAGGGACAGAATACGCAGTATTTT

J gene: TRBJ2-7
D gene: NA
clone size: NA
V gene: TRBV11-2
CDR3 protein: CASSPVGSKYEQYF
CDR3 DNA: TGTGCCAGCAGCCCCGTGGGGAGTAAGTACGAGCAGTACTTC

J gene: TRBJ1-5
D gene: NA
clone size: NA
V gene: TRBV6-5
CDR3 protein: CASSYSGNSNQPQHF
CDR3 DNA: TGTGCCAGCAGTTACTCGGGGAATAGCAATCAGCCCCAGCATTTT

J gene: TRBJ2-1
D gene: NA
clone size: NA
V gene: TRBV9
CDR3 protein: CASSPVDQPASEQFF
CDR3 DNA: TGTGCCAGCAGCCCCGTCGACCAGCCCGCAAGTGAGCAGTTCTTC

J gene: TRBJ1-1
D gene: NA
clone size: NA
V gene: TRBV5-1
CDR3 protein: CASSLPDLNTEAFF
CDR3 DNA: TGCGCCAGCAGCTTGCCGGACTTAAACACTGAAGCTTTCTTT

J gene: TRBJ2-7
D gene: NA
clone size: NA
V gene: TRBV7-2
CDR3 protein: CASSLGRTGYEQYF
CDR3 DNA: TGTGCCAGCAGCTTAGGCAGAACCGGGTACGAGCAGTACTTC

J gene: TRBJ2-1
D gene: NA
clone size: NA
V gene: TRBV9
CDR3 protein: CASSVVASAYSSYNEQFF
CDR3 DNA: TGTGCCAGCAGCGTAGTGGCTAGCGCGTACAGCTCCTACAATGAGCAGTTCTTC

J gene: TRBJ2-3
D gene: NA
clone size: NA
V gene: TRBV28
CDR3 protein: CASRARGGVSTDTQYF
CDR3 DNA: TGTGCCAGCAGGGCCCGGGGCGGGGTTAGCACAGATACGCAGTATTTT

J gene: TRBJ2-6
D gene: NA
clone size: NA
V gene: TRBV15
CDR3 protein: CATSRDKYSSGANVLTF
CDR3 DNA: TGTGCCACCAGCAGGGACAAATATTCCTCTGGGGCCAACGTCCTGACTTTC

J gene: TRBJ2-5
D gene: NA
clone size: NA
V gene: TRBV6-1
CDR3 protein: CASLQETQYF
CDR3 DNA: TGTGCCAGCCTACAAGAGACCCAGTACTTC